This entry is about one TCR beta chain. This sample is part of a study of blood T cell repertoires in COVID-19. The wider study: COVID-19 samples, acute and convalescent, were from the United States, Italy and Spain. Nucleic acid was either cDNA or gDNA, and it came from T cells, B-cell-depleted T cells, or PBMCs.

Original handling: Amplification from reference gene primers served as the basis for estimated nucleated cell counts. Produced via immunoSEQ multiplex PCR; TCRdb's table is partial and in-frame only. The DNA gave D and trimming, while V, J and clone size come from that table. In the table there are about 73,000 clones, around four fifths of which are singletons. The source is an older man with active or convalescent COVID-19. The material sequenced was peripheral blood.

CDR3 protein: CAREEGTEKLFF. Written as DNA, the CDR3 is TGTGCCCGAGAGGAGGGAACCGAAAAACTGTTTTTT. The V call is TRBV30, the J call TRBJ1-4; D is uncertain. V lost 8 bases and J lost 8, with 15 bases in between. This CDR3 spans 12 amino acids. CDR1 and CDR2 (germline): GTSNPN, SVGIG (reference sequence).